This T cell receptor beta chain is drawn from a study of CD8+CD57+ T cells in acquired aplastic anemia. Study-level findings and limits: The study identified more than 25 CD8+ CDR3 sequences shared by patients and controls.

Previously, flow cytometry had revealed CD8+CD57+ cell expansion in the patients chosen for sequencing. This clonotype showed up many times. The antigen is undetermined. Germline V CDR1 and CDR2: SGDLS, YYNGEE. This CDR3 is 14 amino acids long. V gave up 0 bases and J gave up 4 bases, with 11 bases separating them. The template for TCR beta VDJ and CDR3 sequence profiling was genomic DNA. TCRdb ran MiXCR on the reads and lists one entry per CDR3 protein. The sample records roughly 250,000 distinct CDR3 sequences, around half being singletons. This TCR was sampled from a human donor with aplastic anemia. The sequenced sample consisted of sorted CD4+, CD8+, or CD8+CD57+ T cells (not recorded which) from PBMCs. The chain uses TRBV9 and TRBJ2-7; tentatively, D is TRBD1 (5 bases). The CDR3 reads CASSVADGAYEQYF. The CDR3 DNA sequence: TGTGCCAGCAGCGTAGCGGATGGGGCATACGAGCAGTACTTC.